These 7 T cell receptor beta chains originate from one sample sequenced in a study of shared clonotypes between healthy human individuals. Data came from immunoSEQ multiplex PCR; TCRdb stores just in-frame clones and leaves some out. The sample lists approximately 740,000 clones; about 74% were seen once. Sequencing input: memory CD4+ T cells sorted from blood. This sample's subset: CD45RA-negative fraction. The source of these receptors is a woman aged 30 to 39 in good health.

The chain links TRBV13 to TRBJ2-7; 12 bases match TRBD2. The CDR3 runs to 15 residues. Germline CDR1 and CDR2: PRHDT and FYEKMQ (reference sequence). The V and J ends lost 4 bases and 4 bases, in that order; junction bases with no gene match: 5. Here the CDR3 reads CASSSSGRATYEQYF. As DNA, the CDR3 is TGTGCCAGCAGCTCTAGCGGGAGGGCCACTTACGAGCAGTACTTC.

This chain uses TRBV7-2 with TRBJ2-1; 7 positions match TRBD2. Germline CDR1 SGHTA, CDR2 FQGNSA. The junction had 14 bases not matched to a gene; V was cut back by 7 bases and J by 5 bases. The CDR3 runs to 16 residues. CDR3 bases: TGTGCCAGCATGATGAGGGGCGGGAGCGTCCACAATGAGCAGTTCTTC. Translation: CASMMRGGSVHNEQFF.

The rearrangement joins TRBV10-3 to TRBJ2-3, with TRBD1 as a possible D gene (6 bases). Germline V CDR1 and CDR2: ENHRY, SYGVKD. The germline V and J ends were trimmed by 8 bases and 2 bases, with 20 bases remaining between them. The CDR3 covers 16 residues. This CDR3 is CAISATGPVVTDTQYF. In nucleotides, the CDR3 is TGTGCCATCTCGGCGACAGGACCAGTGGTCACAGATACGCAGTATTTT.

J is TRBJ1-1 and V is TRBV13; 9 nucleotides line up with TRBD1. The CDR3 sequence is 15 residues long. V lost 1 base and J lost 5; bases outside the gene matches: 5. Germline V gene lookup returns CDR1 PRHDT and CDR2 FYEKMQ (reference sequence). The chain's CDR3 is CASSLEDRGKTEAFF. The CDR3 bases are TGTGCCAGCAGCTTAGAGGACAGGGGAAAAACTGAAGCTTTCTTT. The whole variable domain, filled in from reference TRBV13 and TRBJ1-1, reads AAGVIQSPRHLIKEKRETATLKCYPIPRHDTVYWYQQGPGQDPQFLISFYEKMQSDKGSIPDRFSAQQFSDYHSELNMSSLELGDSALYFCASSLEDRGKTEAFFGQGTRLTVV.

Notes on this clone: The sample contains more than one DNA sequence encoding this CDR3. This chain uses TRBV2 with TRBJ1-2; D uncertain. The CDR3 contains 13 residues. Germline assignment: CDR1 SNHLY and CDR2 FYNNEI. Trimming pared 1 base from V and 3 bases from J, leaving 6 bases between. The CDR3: CASSEGQHYGYTF. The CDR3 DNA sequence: TGTGCCAGCAGTGAAGGCCAGCACTATGGCTACACCTTC.

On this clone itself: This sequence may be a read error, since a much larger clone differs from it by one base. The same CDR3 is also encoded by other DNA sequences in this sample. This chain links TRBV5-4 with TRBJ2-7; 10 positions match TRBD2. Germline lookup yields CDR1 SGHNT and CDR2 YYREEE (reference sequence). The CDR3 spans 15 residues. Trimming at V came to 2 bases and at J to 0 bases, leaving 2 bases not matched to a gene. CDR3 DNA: TGTGCCAGCAGCTTATCTAGCGGGAGCTCCTACGAGCAGTACTTC. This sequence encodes CASSLSSGSSYEQYF. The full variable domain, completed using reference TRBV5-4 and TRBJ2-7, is ETGVTQSPTHLIKTRGQQVTLRCSSQSGHNTVSWYQQALGQGPQFIFQYYREEENGRGNFPPRFSGLQFPNYSSELNVNALELDDSALYLCASSLSSGSSYEQYFGPGTRLTVT.

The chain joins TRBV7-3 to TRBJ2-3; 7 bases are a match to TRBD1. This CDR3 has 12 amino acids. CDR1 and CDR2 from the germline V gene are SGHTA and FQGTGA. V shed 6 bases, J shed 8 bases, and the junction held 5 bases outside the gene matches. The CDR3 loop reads CASRGEGATQYF. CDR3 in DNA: TGTGCCAGCAGGGGCGAGGGGGCTACGCAGTATTTT.